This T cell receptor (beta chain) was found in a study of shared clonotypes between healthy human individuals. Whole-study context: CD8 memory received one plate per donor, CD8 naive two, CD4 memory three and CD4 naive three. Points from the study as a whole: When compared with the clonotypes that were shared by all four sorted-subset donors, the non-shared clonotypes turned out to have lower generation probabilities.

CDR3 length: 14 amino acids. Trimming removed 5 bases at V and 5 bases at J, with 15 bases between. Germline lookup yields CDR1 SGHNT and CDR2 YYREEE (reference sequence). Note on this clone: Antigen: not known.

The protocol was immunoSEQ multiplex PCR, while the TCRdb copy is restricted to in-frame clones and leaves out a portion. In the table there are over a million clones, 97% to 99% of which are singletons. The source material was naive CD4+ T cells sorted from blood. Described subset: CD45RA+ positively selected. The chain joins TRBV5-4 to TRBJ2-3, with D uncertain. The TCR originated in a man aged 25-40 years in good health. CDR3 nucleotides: TGTGCCAGCAGATCGGACCAGTACAGAGATACGCAGTATTTT. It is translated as CASRSDQYRDTQYF.